This T cell receptor beta chain comes out of a study of OX40 agonist ivuxolimab in advanced cancers. With respect to the entire study: The costimulatory receptor OX40 (CD134) was targeted by ivuxolimab, a fully human IgG2 agonistic monoclonal antibody. Intravenous ivuxolimab was administered to patients every 2 weeks at six dose levels: 0.01, 0.1, 0.3, 1.5, 3 and 10 mg/kg. Of the approximately 50 patients in dose escalation, some 20 had hepatocellular carcinoma, roughly 15 had melanoma, 9 had renal cell carcinoma and 9 had head and neck cancer. A male proportion of around 83% and a mean age of approximately 61 years, ranging from about 23 to 90, were recorded for the dose-escalation cohort. Patients were allowed to have had prior anti-PD-1, anti-PD-L1 or anti-CTLA-4 therapy, and around 40% of the dose-escalation patients had previously received checkpoint inhibitors. Three dose-escalation patients achieved partial responses, one with hepatocellular carcinoma and two with cutaneous melanoma. The point of sequencing TCRbeta in the periphery was to test whether ivuxolimab changed TCR sequence diversity and drove clonal T-cell expansion. The paper reports the monotherapy dose-escalation portion (N of about 51 patients) of the phase I ivuxolimab trial. Study-wide findings and limitations: Clonal expansion of both CD4+ and CD8+ blood T cells was observed from baseline to week 6 at doses 0.1 to 3.0 mg/kg. In partial responders in the 0.1-3.0 mg/kg groups, normalized peripheral clonal expansion was found to be among the lowest, especially among CD8+ T cells. Low levels of normalized T-cell clonal expansion were also seen in some patients who did not respond. After ivuxolimab, more expanded clones were found on average in CD8+ T cells than in CD4+ T cells. The antigen specificity of the peripheral T cells that underwent clonal expansion was not determined.

This clone came up once. No cognate antigen has been identified for it. No base quality values were provided; no much bigger clone lies one nucleotide off. The trial excluded patients who had a history of autoimmune disease or who were on systemic immunosuppression. In every dose cohort, peripheral blood was drawn for TCR sequencing at baseline, cycle 4 day 1, and cycle 7 day 1. The samples were drawn from a first-in-human, open-label, multicenter phase I dose-escalation trial of ivuxolimab. Adults with locally advanced or metastatic melanoma, renal cell carcinoma, hepatocellular carcinoma or head and neck squamous cell carcinoma were enrolled in the trial. Before TCR sequencing, CD4+ T cells and CD8+ T cells were sorted from peripheral blood as separate populations. Genomic DNA was extracted from sorted cells for sequencing of the TCRbeta CDR3 region. The immunoSEQ Assay was used for sequencing of TCRbeta CDR3 regions. Drawn from immuneACCESS, this table holds only the in-frame rearrangements with V and J called that TCRdb kept. Clones are partly lost; checked studies trace under half to an unresolved V gene and leave the rest unexplained. The sample table contains over 10,000 clones; only one count was recorded for around 86% of them. Clones ranked in the top ten supply roughly a fifth of the sample.

V and J lose 1 base and 5 bases, and a span of 8 bases separates them. The germline V gene gives CDR1 as SGHAT and CDR2 as FQNNGV. Including the terminal cysteine and phenylalanine, the CDR3 comprises 13 residues. The read is trimmed to its CDR3 DNA, 39 bases read in frame from base 1. The material was CD4+ or CD8+ T cells sorted from blood, obtained in a trial of the OX40 agonist ivuxolimab. This receptor was identified in an adult with an advanced solid tumor such as melanoma, head and neck, liver or kidney cancer. Recombination linked TRBV11-2 to TRBJ1-2, and TRBD1 may be the D gene, going by 6 matching bases. The nucleotides are TGTGCCAGCAGCTTAGGGACAGCATATGGCTACACCTTC. This encodes CASSLGTAYGYTF.